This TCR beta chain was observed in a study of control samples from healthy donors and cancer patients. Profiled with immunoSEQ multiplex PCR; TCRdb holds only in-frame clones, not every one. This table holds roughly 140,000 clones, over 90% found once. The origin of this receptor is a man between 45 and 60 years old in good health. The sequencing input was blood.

This CDR3 reads CASSQGADQPQHF. The CDR3, as DNA: TGTGCCAGTAGCCAGGGGGCCGATCAGCCCCAGCATTTT. V and J are TRBV19 and TRBJ1-5, with 8 nucleotides matching TRBD1. CDR1 LNHDA and CDR2 SQIVND come from the germline V gene (reference sequence). The length of the CDR3 is 13 residues. V shed 6 bases and J 5 bases; nucleotides not matched to a gene: 3.